Each of the 2 T cell receptor beta chains below was sequenced from the same sample in a study of shared clonotypes between healthy human individuals. Here immunoSEQ multiplex PCR was the method, and the copy in TCRdb shows in-frame clones only, minus some. Of around 2.5 million clones listed, 93% are singletons. The sequencing input was naive CD4+ T cells from PBMCs. Specified subset: CD45RA+ positively selected. These receptors all stem from a young man in good health. Some clones in this sample may be carry-over from other donors' samples.

J is TRBJ2-7 and V is TRBV21-1. TRBV21-1 is an annotated pseudogene. CDR3 length equals 18 residues. CDR3 amino acids: CASSKGLEGPRTSYEQYF. As DNA, the CDR3 is TGTGCCAGCAGCAAAGGGCTAGAGGGGCCCCGGACATCCTACGAGCAGTACTTC.

The sample holds one count of this clone. Written as DNA, the CDR3 is TGTGCCAGCAGCCAAGTTTGGTACGAGCAGTACTTC. Residues: CASSQVWYEQYF. The chain uses TRBV14 and TRBJ2-7; D ambiguous. Per germline, CDR1 SGHDN and CDR2 FVKESK. The CDR3 is made up of 12 amino acids. V lost 1 base and J 4 bases, leaving 5 bases between the germline ends.